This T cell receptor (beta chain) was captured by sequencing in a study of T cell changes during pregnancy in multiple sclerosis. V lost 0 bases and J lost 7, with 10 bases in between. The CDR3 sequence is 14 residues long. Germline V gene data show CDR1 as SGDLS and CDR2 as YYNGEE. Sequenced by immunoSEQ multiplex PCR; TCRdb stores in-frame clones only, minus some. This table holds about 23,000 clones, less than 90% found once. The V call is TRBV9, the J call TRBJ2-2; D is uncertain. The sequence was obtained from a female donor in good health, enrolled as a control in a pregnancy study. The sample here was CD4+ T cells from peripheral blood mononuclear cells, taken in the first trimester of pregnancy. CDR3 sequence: CASSVARLGGELFF. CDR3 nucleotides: TGTGCCAGCAGCGTAGCCAGGTTGGGCGGGGAGCTGTTTTTT.